Included here is one TCR beta chain sequence, with context. The length of the CDR3 is 16 residues. V was shortened by 4 bases and J by 2 bases, with 12 bases between the two germline ends. CDR1 and CDR2 (germline): SGHVS, FNYEAQ. The data were obtained in a study of blood T cell repertoires in COVID-19. Study at large: From T cells, B-cell-depleted T cells, or PBMCs came the material, which was cDNA or gDNA.

Per the original methods: From reference gene primer amplification, estimates of nucleated cell counts were derived. The method was immunoSEQ multiplex PCR; TCRdb's version includes in-frame clones alone and lacks a portion of them. That table is the source of V, J and clone size, and D and trimming were worked out from the DNA. The data contain more than 250,000 clones, 88% of them seen just once; the ten biggest clones take up 1.5% to 2%. The source material was peripheral blood. The source is a woman in her 30s with COVID-19, enrolled during active disease. The V and J genes are TRBV7-6 and TRBJ1-6, with D perhaps matching TRBD1 (5 bases). This CDR3 is CASSSQGSTYNSPLHF. CDR3 DNA: TGTGCCAGCAGCTCCCAGGGTAGTACCTATAATTCACCCCTCCACTTT.